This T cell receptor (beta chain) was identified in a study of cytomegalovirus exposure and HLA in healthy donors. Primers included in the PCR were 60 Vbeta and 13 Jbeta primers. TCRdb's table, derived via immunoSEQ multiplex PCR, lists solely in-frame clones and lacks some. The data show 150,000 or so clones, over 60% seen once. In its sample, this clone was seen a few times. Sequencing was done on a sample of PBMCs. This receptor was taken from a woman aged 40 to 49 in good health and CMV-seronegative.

In DNA, the CDR3 is TGTGCCAGCAGGAAGGAGGGTAACTATGGCTACACCTTC. Amino acids: CASRKEGNYGYTF. V usage is TRBV6-5 and J usage is TRBJ1-2; D gene unclear. V lost 6 bases and J 1 base, leaving 9 bases between the germline ends. Germline V gene lookup returns CDR1 MNHEY and CDR2 SVGAGI. This CDR3 has 13 residues.